The entry below gives a single TCR beta chain sequence along with its context. No antigen is known for it. Looked up from germline, CDR1 is MGHDK and CDR2 is SYGVNS. The CDR3 extends over 13 amino acids. V lost 3 bases and J 6 bases, leaving 11 bases between the germline ends. This sample is drawn from a study of identical twins. Whole-study findings and limits: Insertion counts were lower in abundant cord blood beta clonotypes, a trend that memory repertoires did not show.

TCRdb re-called the 5' RACE reads with MiXCR, one entry per CDR3 protein. The sample consists of roughly 1,500,000 distinct CDR3 sequences, about 31% of them appearing once. Healthy Caucasian individuals made up all the donors. The sequenced material came from cord blood. The rearrangement links TRBV25-1 to TRBJ1-2; D not certain. This TCR was recovered from a newborn girl in good health. CDR3 sequence reads: CASSDLGAHGYTF. CDR3 nucleotide sequence: TGTGCCAGCAGTGATCTGGGTGCCCATGGCTACACCTTC.